This T cell receptor (beta chain) is drawn from a study of T cells in Graves' hyperthyroidism and ophthalmopathy. Regarding the study as a whole: Progression to ophthalmopathy was predicted a median of approximately seven months early.

There are many counts of this clonotype. Its antigen is unknown. This CDR3 has 13 amino acids. The V end lost 1 base, the J end lost 6 bases, and 9 bases lay between the germline ends. Germline loops: CDR1 SEHNR, CDR2 FQNEAQ (reference sequence). Using RNA transcripts as the source, TCR beta CDR3 regions were amplified. First-round RT-PCR with HTBI primers amplified the TCR CDR3 region. TCRdb re-derived calls from the multiplex PCR reads in MiXCR, one entry per CDR3 protein. The data hold hundreds of thousands of distinct CDR3 sequences, with over 15% observed a single time. Input material: blood. This chain links TRBV7-9 with TRBJ1-2; D is ambiguous. This clonotype was sampled from a woman aged 18-29 years with Graves' ophthalmopathy. The DNA for the CDR3 is TGTGCCAGCAGCTTAGTGACCGATGATGGCTACACCTTC. Protein product: CASSLVTDDGYTF.